The T cell receptor (beta chain) described here comes from a study of cytomegalovirus exposure and HLA in healthy donors. A single count supports this clone. Researchers ran the PCR with 60 Vbeta and 13 Jbeta primers. Repertoires were generated with immunoSEQ multiplex PCR, while TCRdb's copy carries only in-frame clones and drops some. Here the sample spans around 140,000 clones, approximately 91% being singletons. Germline V gene sequence: CDR1 SNHLY, CDR2 FYNNEI. V lost 6 bases and J lost 0, with 9 bases in between. This CDR3 region has 14 residues. Sequences were obtained from PBMCs. The rearrangement uses TRBV2 and TRBJ2-1; possible D gene TRBD1, 6 bases. The origin of this receptor is a woman aged 40 to 49 in good health and CMV-seronegative. The CDR3, as DNA: TGTGCCAGCAGCCAGGGGTTCTCCTACAATGAGCAGTTCTTC. This codes for CASSQGFSYNEQFF. The entire variable domain, with the rest obtained from reference TRBV2 and TRBJ2-1, is as follows: EPEVTQTPSHQVTQMGQEVILRCVPISNHLYFYWYRQILGQKVEFLVSFYNNEISEKSEIFDDQFSVERPDGSNFTLKIRSTKLEDSAMYFCASSQGFSYNEQFFGPGTRLTVL.